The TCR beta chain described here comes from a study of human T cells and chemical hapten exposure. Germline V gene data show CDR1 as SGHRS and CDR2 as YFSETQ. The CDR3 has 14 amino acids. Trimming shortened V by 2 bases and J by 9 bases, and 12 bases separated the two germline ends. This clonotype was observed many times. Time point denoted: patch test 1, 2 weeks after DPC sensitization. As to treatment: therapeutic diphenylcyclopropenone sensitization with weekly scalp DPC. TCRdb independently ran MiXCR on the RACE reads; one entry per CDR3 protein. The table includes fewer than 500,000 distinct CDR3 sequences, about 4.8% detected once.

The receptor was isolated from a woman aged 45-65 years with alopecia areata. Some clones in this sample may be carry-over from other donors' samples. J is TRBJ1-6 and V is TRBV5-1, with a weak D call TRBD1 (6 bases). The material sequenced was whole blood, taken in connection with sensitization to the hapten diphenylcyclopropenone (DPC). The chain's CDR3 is CASSFAQGGSPLHF. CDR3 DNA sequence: TGCGCCAGCAGCTTCGCACAGGGAGGTTCACCCCTCCACTTT.